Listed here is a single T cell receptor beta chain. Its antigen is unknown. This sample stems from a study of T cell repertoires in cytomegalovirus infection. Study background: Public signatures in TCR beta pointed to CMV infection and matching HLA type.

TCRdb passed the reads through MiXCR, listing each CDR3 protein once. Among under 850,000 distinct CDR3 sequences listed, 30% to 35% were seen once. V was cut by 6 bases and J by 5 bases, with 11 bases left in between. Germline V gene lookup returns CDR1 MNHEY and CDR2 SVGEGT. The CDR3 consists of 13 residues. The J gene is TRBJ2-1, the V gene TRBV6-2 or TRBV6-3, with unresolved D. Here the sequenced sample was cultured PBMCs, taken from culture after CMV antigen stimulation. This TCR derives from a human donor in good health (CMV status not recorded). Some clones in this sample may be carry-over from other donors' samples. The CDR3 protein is CASRTSPNNEQFF. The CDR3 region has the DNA TGTGCCAGCAGGACCTCTCCCAACAATGAGCAGTTCTTC.